Below are 25 T cell receptor beta chains sequenced from a single sample in a study of blood T cell repertoires in COVID-19. Produced via immunoSEQ multiplex PCR; TCRdb's table is partial and in-frame only. This sample carries 21,000 or so clones, 86% of them seen once, and the ten largest clones take roughly 3.8%. Sequences were obtained from peripheral blood. These receptors all stem from a man over 45 with active COVID-19.

The chain carries TRBV7-3 and TRBJ2-3; 7 bases align to TRBD1. Trimming at V came to 5 bases and at J to 4 bases, leaving 12 bases not matched to a gene. The germline CDR1 and CDR2 sequences are SGHTA and FQGTGA. CDR3 length equals 16 residues. CDR3 coding DNA: TGTGCCAGCAGCGAACAGACAGGGTGGGGCCCAGATACGCAGTATTTT. Amino acids: CASSEQTGWGPDTQYF.

The rearrangement uses TRBV6-2 or TRBV6-3 and TRBJ1-5; tentatively, D is TRBD1 (5 bases). The CDR3 consists of 16 residues. Germline lookup yields CDR1 MNHEY and CDR2 SVGEGT. V lost 0 bases and J lost 0, with 9 bases in between. As DNA, the CDR3 is TGTGCCAGCAGTTACTCAGGGGCTCTTAGCAATCAGCCCCAGCATTTT. This sequence encodes CASSYSGALSNQPQHF.

This rearrangement joins TRBV5-1 to TRBJ2-7; 7 nucleotides match TRBD1. The germline CDR1 and CDR2 sequences are SGHRS and YFSETQ. Trimming cost V 4 bases and J 3 bases; bases outside gene matches: 7. The CDR3 runs to 14 residues. In DNA form, the CDR3 reads TGCGCCAGCAGCGTCCCGGGACAGCACTACGAGCAGTACTTC. Translated: CASSVPGQHYEQYF.

V usage is TRBV6-1 and J usage is TRBJ2-5; no firm D call. The CDR3 spans 13 residues. The V and J ends lost 1 base and 3 bases respectively, with 6 bases between them. Germline values: CDR1 MNHNS, CDR2 SASEGT. In nucleotides, the CDR3 is TGTGCCAGCAGTGAAGGCGAAAAAGAGACCCAGTACTTC. Translated: CASSEGEKETQYF.

The CDR3 coding sequence is TGCGCCAGCAGCCCGGAGGGGTACAATGAGCAGTTCTTC. This sequence encodes CASSPEGYNEQFF. V and J are TRBV5-1 and TRBJ2-1; D is perhaps TRBD2 (6 bases). The germline gives CDR1 SGHRS, CDR2 YFSETQ. The CDR3 consists of 13 residues. Trimming took 4 bases from V and 4 from J, leaving 9 bases between them.

The chain carries TRBV5-6 and TRBJ2-7, with a weak D call TRBD2 (6 bases). The CDR3 has 14 residues. From germline, CDR1 is SGHDT and CDR2 YYEEEE. V was clipped by 3 bases and J by 7 bases, with 17 bases between them. The CDR3 reads CASSSGSLGREQYF. Here the CDR3 DNA reads TGTGCCAGCAGCTCCGGCTCCCTCGGGAGAGAGCAGTACTTC.

The gene calls are TRBV3-1 (or the pseudogene TRBV3-2) and TRBJ2-3, with a weak D call TRBD2 (6 bases). Germline assignment: CDR1 LGHDT and CDR2 YNNKEL (reference sequence). V was clipped by 1 base and J by 10 bases, with 12 bases between them. The CDR3 consists of 13 residues. CDR3 region: CASSQGGDGAQYF. DNA for the CDR3: TGTGCCAGCAGCCAAGGGGGGGATGGTGCGCAGTATTTT.

The genes are TRBV30 and TRBJ2-2; TRBD2 matches at 13 bases. The CDR3 is 17 amino acids. V was pared by 7 bases and J by 0 bases, with 8 bases of the junction left unmatched. Germline values: CDR1 GTSNPN, CDR2 SVGIG (reference sequence). CDR3 sequence: CAFEPGLAGTNTGELFF. DNA for the CDR3: TGTGCCTTTGAACCGGGACTAGCGGGGACGAACACCGGGGAGCTGTTTTTT.

The chain is built from TRBV4-2 and TRBJ1-5; TRBD1 might be the D (5 bases). Trimming pared 0 bases from V and 5 bases from J, leaving 11 bases between. Germline loops: CDR1 LGHNA, CDR2 YNFKEQ. The CDR3 spans 15 residues. Here the CDR3 DNA reads TGTGCCAGCAGCCAAGACCCGGGGGGGTATCAGCCCCAGCATTTT. Translated: CASSQDPGGYQPQHF.

The V gene is TRBV6-5, the J gene TRBJ1-2, with D possibly being TRBD1 (5 bases). The CDR3 loop spans 14 amino acids. V shed 6 bases and J shed 6 bases, with 17 bases lying between them. Germline V gene lookup returns CDR1 MNHEY and CDR2 SVGAGI. CDR3 nucleotides: TGTGCCAGCAGAGGGGCCCTGGGTAGGAATGGCTACACCTTC. Protein sequence: CASRGALGRNGYTF.

The chain recombines TRBV29-1 with TRBJ2-1, with D hard to call. Germline values: CDR1 SQVTM, CDR2 ANQGSEA. The CDR3 runs to 14 residues. V lost 5 bases and J 0 bases, leaving 11 bases between the germline ends. The CDR3: CSVKKTSSYNEQFF. The CDR3 DNA is TGCAGCGTTAAGAAGACAAGCTCCTACAATGAGCAGTTCTTC.

V and J are TRBV12-3 or TRBV12-4 and TRBJ2-2; tentatively, D is TRBD1 (5 bases). The ends were cut back, 8 bases at V and 4 bases at J, with 11 bases in the middle. The CDR3 spans 13 residues. CDR3 sequence reads: CASGPGSTGELFF. DNA of the CDR3: TGTGCCAGCGGACCAGGGTCCACCGGGGAGCTGTTTTTT.

The chain combines TRBV5-5 with TRBJ2-1, with 9 nucleotides matching TRBD1. Germline V gene data show CDR1 as SGHKS and CDR2 as YYEKEE (reference sequence). The V and J ends lost 4 bases and 8 bases, in that order; junction bases with no gene match: 10. CDR3 length equals 15 residues. In DNA, the CDR3 is TGTGCCAGCAGCACGGAAGGACAGGGGTTGGATGAGCAGTTCTTC. It encodes CASSTEGQGLDEQFF.

The genes are TRBV2 and TRBJ1-2, with unresolved D. V dropped 2 bases and J dropped 7 bases, with 14 bases sitting between them. CDR1 is SNHLY, CDR2 FYNNEI, per germline. The CDR3 sequence is 14 residues long. CDR3 bases: TGTGCCAGCAGTGAATCGGCTTCAGCGAGTGGCTACACCTTC. Translating it yields CASSESASASGYTF.

This chain joins TRBV5-1 and TRBJ2-5, with TRBD1 as a possible D gene (5 bases). The CDR3 consists of 14 residues. Trimming removed 2 bases from V and 5 bases from J, with 13 bases in between. CDR1 and CDR2 (germline): SGHRS, YFSETQ. The CDR3 DNA is TGCGCCAGCAGCTTAATAGGGGCAGGGGAGACCCAGTACTTC. It encodes CASSLIGAGETQYF.

This chain uses TRBV6-5 with TRBJ1-1; the match to TRBD1 covers 7 bases. The CDR3 is made up of 14 amino acids. Germline-derived CDR1 and CDR2 are MNHEY and SVGAGI. The junction had 8 bases not matched to a gene; V was cut back by 6 bases and J by 4 bases. The CDR3: CASRRWDRPTEAFF. The CDR3 nucleotides read TGTGCCAGCAGGAGATGGGACAGACCCACTGAAGCTTTCTTT.

This chain joins TRBV20-1 and TRBJ2-1; D gene unclear. Germline assignment: CDR1 DFQATT and CDR2 SNEGSKA (reference sequence). V was clipped by 0 bases and J by 7 bases, with 4 bases between them. CDR3 length: 11 amino acids. CDR3 coding DNA: TGCAGTGCTAGAGAACTAAATGAGCAGTTCTTC. Its translation: CSARELNEQFF.

The chain is built from TRBV21-1 and TRBJ2-3; the table's D call, TRBD2, was not checked against the DNA. TRBV21-1 is deemed a pseudogene. This CDR3 comprises 18 residues. The CDR3 loop is CASSKCGTSGPWSDTQYF. DNA for the CDR3: TGTGCCAGCAGCAAATGTGGGACTAGCGGTCCTTGGTCAGATACGCAGTATTTT.

This clone showed up just a few times. The gene calls are TRBV5-1 and TRBJ2-1, with a weak D call TRBD1 (6 bases). The V end lost 1 base, the J end lost 0 bases, and 11 bases lay between the germline ends. The length of the CDR3 is 16 residues. Germline CDR1 and CDR2: SGHRS and YFSETQ. The DNA for the CDR3 is TGCGCCAGCAGCTTGACCACAGGGAGCTCCTACAATGAGCAGTTCTTC. Its translation: CASSLTTGSSYNEQFF.

Here the CDR3 DNA reads TGTGCCAGCAGCTCGTCCGGGACATCGGTCTACGAGCAGTACTTC. This sequence encodes CASSSSGTSVYEQYF. This chain joins TRBV5-5 and TRBJ2-7; D possibly corresponds to TRBD1 (6 bases). Per germline, CDR1 SGHKS and CDR2 YYEKEE (reference sequence). Trimming pared 3 bases from V and 3 bases from J, leaving 16 bases between. The CDR3 length is 15 residues.

This clone came up once. The gene calls are TRBV7-9 and TRBJ2-5, with TRBD1 as a possible D gene (6 bases). The V end was cut by 5 bases, the J end by 4 bases, with 23 bases between. Germline V CDR1 and CDR2: SEHNR, FQNEAQ (reference sequence). The CDR3 has 17 residues. The CDR3 sequence: CASSLHGRAGDVETQYF. The CDR3 coding sequence is TGTGCCAGCAGCCTACATGGGCGGGCAGGGGACGTAGAGACCCAGTACTTC.

The chain uses TRBV5-1 and TRBJ2-7, with D perhaps TRBD1 (6 bases). V lost 1 base, J lost 2 bases, and 7 bases lay in between. The CDR3 spans 13 residues. CDR1 and CDR2 from the germline V gene are SGHRS and YFSETQ. The CDR3: CASSLTGPYEQYF. In DNA form, the CDR3 reads TGCGCCAGCAGCTTGACAGGGCCCTACGAGCAGTACTTC.

This chain uses TRBV4-1 with TRBJ2-7; D not resolved. CDR1 is MGHRA, CDR2 YSYEKL, per germline. The CDR3 runs 11 residues. The germline V and J ends were trimmed by 3 bases and 7 bases, with 7 bases remaining between them. This chain's CDR3 is CASSHMREQYF. The CDR3 DNA is TGCGCCAGCAGCCATATGCGAGAGCAGTACTTC.

This clone has only a few counts. The V gene is TRBV4-3, the J gene TRBJ2-2; 7 nucleotides agree with TRBD1. V lost 4 bases, J lost 5 bases, and 4 bases stayed unmatched. This CDR3 has 14 residues. The V gene's germline CDR1 is LGHNA and CDR2 YSLEER. The CDR3 spells CASSRRQGTGELFF. In DNA form, the CDR3 reads TGCGCCAGCAGCCGACGACAGGGAACCGGGGAGCTGTTTTTT.

The chain combines TRBV7-7 with TRBJ2-2; 14 nucleotides agree with TRBD2. CDR1 and CDR2 (germline): SSHAT, FNYEAQ (reference sequence). There are 16 residues in the CDR3. With V trimmed by 5 bases and J by 8 bases, 7 bases remained unmatched. The CDR3 is CASSRGLAGGQGELFF. CDR3 sequence (DNA): TGTGCCAGCAGCCGCGGACTAGCGGGGGGCCAGGGGGAGCTGTTTTTT.